One and the same sample provided the 26 T cell receptor beta chains below, sequenced in a study of control samples from healthy donors and cancer patients. Profiling relied on immunoSEQ multiplex PCR, and the TCRdb table lists in-frame clones only, not all of them. The sample contains roughly 100,000 clones, roughly 90% of which appear only once. Material for sequencing was blood. These receptors all come from a woman in her twenties or thirties in good health.

CDR3 nucleotides: TGTGCCAGCAGCCAAGAACGAGGTAACCGACTAAAACTGTTTTTT. Its translation: CASSQERGNRLKLFF. The rearrangement joins TRBV3-1 (or the pseudogene TRBV3-2) to TRBJ1-4, with unresolved D. V lost 0 bases, J lost 10 bases, and 15 bases lay in between. This CDR3 spans 15 amino acids. Germline loops: CDR1 LGHDT, CDR2 YNNKEL (reference sequence).

CDR3 sequence (DNA): TGTGCCAGTAGTCATAAGGGACTAGCGGGAGGGACTAGCACAGATACGCAGTATTTT. Amino acids: CASSHKGLAGGTSTDTQYF. The J gene is TRBJ2-3, the V gene TRBV19; TRBD2 matches at 16 bases. CDR3 size: 19 residues. The germline V gene has CDR1 LNHDA and CDR2 SQIVND (reference sequence). V was pared by 5 bases and J by 0 bases, with 8 bases of the junction left unmatched.

The chain employs TRBV9 and TRBJ2-1, with unresolved D. The CDR3 runs to 15 residues. Germline V CDR1 and CDR2: SGDLS, YYNGEE. Deletions cut 4 bases from V and 6 bases from J, with 17 bases between. The CDR3 sequence: CASSPQPSRTNEQFF. The CDR3 bases are TGTGCCAGCAGCCCCCAGCCGAGCAGGACCAATGAGCAGTTCTTC.

The chain uses TRBV6-1 and TRBJ2-1, with 8 bases identical to TRBD2. The J segment lost 2 bases and the V segment lost 0 bases, leaving 0 bases of the junction unmatched. The CDR3 is 15 residues long. Per the germline V gene, CDR1 is MNHNS and CDR2 is SASEGT. This chain's CDR3 is CASSEAGRAYNEQFF. Written as DNA, the CDR3 is TGTGCCAGCAGTGAAGCCGGGAGGGCCTACAATGAGCAGTTCTTC.

The rearrangement links TRBV7-9 to TRBJ2-6; D might be TRBD1 (6 bases). The V and J ends lost 7 bases and 0 bases respectively, with 19 bases between them. The CDR3 loop spans 18 amino acids. Germline V lookup: CDR1 SEHNR, CDR2 FQNEAQ (reference sequence). The CDR3 reads CASTFVGQHLSGANVLTF. For the CDR3, the DNA is TGTGCCAGCACTTTTGTAGGACAGCACCTCTCTGGGGCCAACGTCCTGACTTTC. The full variable domain, completed using reference TRBV7-9 and TRBJ2-6, is DTGVSQNPRHKITKRGQNVTFRCDPISEHNRLYWYRQTLGQGPEFLTYFQNEAQLEKSRLLSDRFSAERPKGSFSTLEIQRTEQGDSAMYLCASTFVGQHLSGANVLTFGAGSRLTVL.

V and J are TRBV28 and TRBJ1-1; D uncertain. The germline V gene has CDR1 MDHEN and CDR2 SYDVKM. Deletions cut 3 bases from V and 4 bases from J, with 9 bases between. The CDR3 has 13 amino acids. As DNA, the CDR3 is TGTGCCAGCAGTTTCGGCGGTACCACTGAAGCTTTCTTT. Its protein is CASSFGGTTEAFF.

This chain connects TRBV15 to TRBJ1-4; perhaps TRBD1 as D (5 bases). V lost 2 bases, J lost 7 bases, and 11 bases lay in between. The CDR3 has 14 amino acids. Germline V gene lookup returns CDR1 LNHNV and CDR2 YYDKDF (reference sequence). CDR3 loop: CATSRRTGGEKLFF. The CDR3 DNA sequence: TGTGCCACCAGCAGAAGGACGGGGGGTGAAAAACTGTTTTTT. The variable domain in full, completed from reference TRBV15 and TRBJ1-4, reads DAMVIQNPRYQVTQFGKPVTLSCSQTLNHNVMYWYQQKSSQAPKLLFHYYDKDFNNEADTPDNFQSRRPNTSFCFLDIRSPGLGDTAMYLCATSRRTGGEKLFFGSGTQLSVL.

The V gene is TRBV12-3 or TRBV12-4, the J gene TRBJ1-2, with 9 bases matching TRBD1. The CDR3 is made up of 13 amino acids. The trim removed 6 bases at V and 8 bases at J, leaving 7 bases unmatched. The CDR3 here is CASRPQGAGGYTF. DNA of the CDR3: TGTGCCAGCAGGCCACAGGGGGCGGGGGGCTACACCTTC.

The V and J genes are TRBV3-1 (or the pseudogene TRBV3-2) and TRBJ1-3; 8 positions match TRBD1. Germline CDR1 is LGHDT and CDR2 is YNNKEL (reference sequence). The CDR3 runs 15 residues. Germline trimming cut 4 bases from V and 1 base from J; bases unmatched to any gene: 3. The CDR3 reads CASSRGQGSGNTIYF. CDR3 nucleotide sequence: TGTGCCAGCAGCCGCGGACAGGGATCTGGAAACACCATATATTTT.

The chain employs TRBV27 and TRBJ2-3; 9 bases map to TRBD2. The CDR3 totals 16 residues. The V gene's germline CDR1 is MNHEY and CDR2 SMNVEV (reference sequence). V dropped 8 bases and J dropped 0; count of bases not matched to a gene: 9. The CDR3 DNA is TGTGCCAGCCGAACGGGACTAGCACCTAGCACAGATACGCAGTATTTT. Translated: CASRTGLAPSTDTQYF.

The genes are TRBV14 and TRBJ1-6; the D gene is possibly TRBD1 (5 bases). Germline loops: CDR1 SGHDN, CDR2 FVKESK. The CDR3 spans 18 residues. The V gene lost 7 bases and the J gene lost 0 bases, with 19 bases spanning the gap. CDR3 residues: CASNLRTRMSSYNSPLHF. CDR3 coding DNA: TGTGCCAGCAACCTCCGGACAAGAATGAGCTCCTATAATTCACCCCTCCACTTT.

This chain connects TRBV7-2 to TRBJ2-7; 8 bases map to TRBD1. The V and J ends lost 4 bases and 1 base, in that order; junction bases with no gene match: 3. Germline V gives CDR1 SGHTA, CDR2 FQGNSA. The CDR3 loop spans 14 amino acids. CDR3 residues: CASSWGTGSYEQYF. CDR3 DNA sequence: TGTGCCAGCAGCTGGGGGACAGGATCCTACGAGCAGTACTTC.

The chain couples TRBV5-1 to TRBJ2-1; 10 bases match TRBD2. The trim removed 4 bases at V and 4 bases at J, leaving 5 bases unmatched. This CDR3 comprises 15 residues. The germline V gene has CDR1 SGHRS and CDR2 YFSETQ. CDR3: CASSIGLAVYNEQFF. The CDR3 region has the DNA TGCGCCAGCAGCATCGGACTAGCGGTTTACAATGAGCAGTTCTTC.

This clone was picked up a small number of times. The chain links TRBV9 to TRBJ1-2; tentatively, D is TRBD1 (6 bases). The CDR3 covers 15 residues. Germline values: CDR1 SGDLS, CDR2 YYNGEE. V was cut by 1 base and J by 6 bases, with 16 bases left in between. CDR3 sequence reads: CASSVSGGNVDGYTF. The DNA of the CDR3 is TGTGCCAGCAGCGTATCGGGGGGCAATGTAGATGGCTACACCTTC. The whole variable domain, filled in from reference TRBV9 and TRBJ1-2, reads DSGVTQTPKHLITATGQRVTLRCSPRSGDLSVYWYQQSLDQGLQFLIQYYNGEERAKGNILERFSAQQFPDLHSELNLSSLELGDSALYFCASSVSGGNVDGYTFGSGTRLTVV.

The chain is built from TRBV5-8 and TRBJ2-6; either TRBD1 or TRBD2 may fit D (5 bases each). Germline values: CDR1 SGHTS, CDR2 YDEGEE. With 4 bases removed from V and 2 bases from J, the gap between germline ends came to 10 bases. The CDR3 extends over 15 amino acids. CDR3 in amino acids: CASSRVGAGANVLTF. Here the CDR3 DNA reads TGTGCCAGCAGCCGGGTGGGGGCTGGGGCCAACGTCCTGACTTTC. Looking up the rest from reference TRBV5-8 and TRBJ2-6 gives the full variable domain: EAGVTQSPTHLIKTRGQQATLRCSPISGHTSVYWYQQALGLGLQFLLWYDEGEERNRGNFPPRFSGRQFPNYSSELNVNALELEDSALYLCASSRVGAGANVLTFGAGSRLTVL.

The chain links TRBV10-3 to TRBJ1-3; D gene ambiguous. The CDR3 totals 15 residues. CDR1 is ENHRY and CDR2 is SYGVKD in the germline V gene. Trimming took 2 bases from V and 2 from J, leaving 10 bases between them. CDR3 in DNA: TGTGCCATCAGTGAGGGCAGAGTCACTGGAAACACCATATATTTT. Amino acids: CAISEGRVTGNTIYF.

This clone appeared a single time. The chain joins TRBV7-6 to TRBJ2-5, with D uncertain. This CDR3 region has 11 residues. Germline assignment: CDR1 SGHVS and CDR2 FNYEAQ. The germline V and J ends were trimmed by 5 bases and 2 bases, with 3 bases remaining between them. The DNA for the CDR3 is TGTGCCAGCAGCCTTCAAGAGACCCAGTACTTC. Translation: CASSLQETQYF.

The V call is TRBV2, the J call TRBJ2-1; no firm D call. Per germline, CDR1 SNHLY and CDR2 FYNNEI. CDR3 length: 10 amino acids. V dropped 3 bases and J dropped 9 bases, with 3 bases sitting between them. The DNA of the CDR3 is TGTGCCAGCAGTGATTTTGAGCAGTTCTTC. Translating gives CASSDFEQFF.

V and J are TRBV2 and TRBJ2-1; D call uncertain. Germline CDR1 and CDR2: SNHLY and FYNNEI. The V end was cut by 0 bases, the J end by 10 bases, with 10 bases between. The CDR3 has 13 amino acids. CDR3 nucleotide sequence: TGTGCCAGCAGTGAAGCGAGCTGGAGAGAGCAGTTCTTC. Amino acids: CASSEASWREQFF.

The V call is TRBV3-1 (or the pseudogene TRBV3-2), the J call TRBJ2-3; a weak D match, TRBD2 (5 bases). V lost 3 bases to trimming and J lost 0 bases, with 10 bases between them. The CDR3 covers 15 residues. CDR1 is LGHDT, CDR2 YNNKEL, per germline (reference sequence). CDR3 region: CASSHRTFSTDTQYF. The CDR3 nucleotides are TGTGCCAGCAGCCACCGGACTTTTAGCACAGATACGCAGTATTTT.

The rearrangement links TRBV5-1 to TRBJ1-2; weak D call: TRBD1 (6 bases). CDR3 length equals 12 residues. Germline V gives CDR1 SGHRS, CDR2 YFSETQ. Deletions cut 0 bases from V and 11 bases from J, with 11 bases between. This CDR3 reads CASSLGQEAYTF. The CDR3 region has the DNA TGCGCCAGCAGCTTGGGACAGGAGGCTTACACCTTC.

This clone has a handful of counts. This rearrangement joins TRBV12-3 or TRBV12-4 to TRBJ1-1; no clear D. With 4 bases removed from V and 8 bases from J, the gap between germline ends came to 14 bases. The CDR3 sequence is 13 residues long. CDR3 region: CASSSSGGLEAFF. The DNA for the CDR3 is TGTGCCAGCAGTTCCAGCGGCGGGTTGGAAGCTTTCTTT.

This clone showed up just once. This chain uses TRBV10-3 with TRBJ2-3; 9 bases are shared with TRBD2. This CDR3 is 17 amino acids long. The V gene end was trimmed by 0 bases and the J gene end by 3 bases; junction bases not matched to a gene: 7. The germline gives CDR1 ENHRY, CDR2 SYGVKD. The CDR3 sequence is CAISESTGAGGTDTQYF. DNA for the CDR3: TGTGCCATCAGTGAGTCGACAGGAGCGGGGGGTACAGATACGCAGTATTTT.

This clone was found once. This chain links TRBV9 with TRBJ1-1, with D possibly being TRBD1 (5 bases). Germline V gives CDR1 SGDLS, CDR2 YYNGEE. Trimming pared 3 bases from V and 2 bases from J, leaving 14 bases between. The CDR3 has 15 residues. Here the CDR3 reads CASSETSGGNTEAFF. The DNA of the CDR3 is TGTGCCAGCAGCGAAACCTCTGGGGGTAACACTGAAGCTTTCTTT. Supplemented by reference TRBV9 and TRBJ1-1, the full variable domain reads DSGVTQTPKHLITATGQRVTLRCSPRSGDLSVYWYQQSLDQGLQFLIQYYNGEERAKGNILERFSAQQFPDLHSELNLSSLELGDSALYFCASSETSGGNTEAFFGQGTRLTVV.

The count of this clone is one. J is TRBJ1-1 and V is TRBV12-5; 9 bases fit TRBD1. V trimming: 3 bases; J trimming: 5 bases; junction bases outside the gene matches: 4. Germline CDR1 LGHNT, CDR2 FRNRAP. The CDR3 consists of 14 residues. The chain's CDR3 is CASGLQGAETEAFF. CDR3 coding DNA: TGTGCTAGTGGTTTACAGGGGGCCGAGACTGAAGCTTTCTTT.

The chain joins TRBV18 to TRBJ2-2, with D unresolved. The V gene lost 1 base and the J gene lost 3 bases, with 6 bases spanning the gap. Germline lookup yields CDR1 KGHSH and CDR2 LQKENI. The CDR3 spans 14 residues. In DNA form, the CDR3 reads TGTGCCAGCTCACCACAGGCGGACACCGGGGAGCTGTTTTTT. This codes for CASSPQADTGELFF.